This T cell receptor (beta chain) stems from a study of technical replicates of blood from a few donors. The assay was immunoSEQ multiplex PCR, and TCRdb's table has in-frame clones only and misses some. This sample carries 75,000 to 90,000 clones, about 93% of them seen once, and the ten largest clones take under 0.5%. The sequence was obtained from a human donor in good health. The sample comprised T cells isolated from PBMCs.

The CDR3, as DNA: TGTGCCAGCAGTTACGCAGAGGAAAACACTGAAGCTTTCTTT. It translates to CASSYAEENTEAFF. The chain carries TRBV6-5 and TRBJ1-1; D gene uncertain. The CDR3 extends over 14 amino acids. The V gene lost 2 bases and the J gene lost 2 bases, with 9 bases spanning the gap. Germline V lookup: CDR1 MNHEY, CDR2 SVGAGI.